This T cell receptor beta chain comes out of a study of T cell responses to AZD1222 COVID-19 vaccine. Concerning this clone: Its target is not known.

Trimming pared 2 bases from V and 5 bases from J, leaving 10 bases between. The CDR3 covers 14 residues. Germline-derived CDR1 and CDR2 are SGHTA and FQGTGA. Points from the study as a whole: White British ancestry dominated among donors, who included more females, and clonal diversity was possibly underestimated. The repertoires were collected only after the peak T cell response. Targeting of unmutated variant regions was reportedly seen in nearly half of spike-specific TCRs.

Measured with immunoSEQ multiplex PCR; TCRdb has only the in-frame clones, and not every one. The repertoire holds some 280,000 clones, with around 92% as singletons. The V gene is TRBV7-3, the J gene TRBJ2-1; no clear D gene. The sequence came from an adult who received the AZD1222 COVID-19 vaccine. The material was peripheral blood, obtained 28 days after the second AZD1222 dose. For the CDR3, the DNA is TGTGCCAGCAGCTTAGCAGCGCAGGACAATGAGCAGTTCTTC. Protein sequence: CASSLAAQDNEQFF.